Listed here are 10 T cell receptor beta chains from one sample, sequenced in a study of T cell changes during pregnancy in multiple sclerosis. Assay used: immunoSEQ multiplex PCR; TCRdb lists only in-frame clones, some missing. Of tens of thousands of clones in the sample, roughly 92% were seen once. The sequencing here drew on peripheral blood, taken in the second trimester of pregnancy. The receptors originated from a female donor with multiple sclerosis, enrolled in a pregnancy study.

The chain recombines TRBV29-1 with TRBJ1-2, with unresolved D. CDR1 is SQVTM, CDR2 ANQGSEA, per germline. The CDR3 contains 14 residues. Trimming cost V 1 base and J 5 bases, with 14 bases left between them. The CDR3 DNA follows: TGCAGCGTTGAAGGGCCCGGGGTCGGGTATGGCTACACCTTC. Residues: CSVEGPGVGYGYTF.

V and J are TRBV6-5 and TRBJ2-3; 7 bases align to TRBD2. The CDR3 totals 14 residues. V lost 6 bases, J lost 2 bases, and 5 bases stayed unmatched. The germline gives CDR1 MNHEY, CDR2 SVGAGI. CDR3 residues: CASRGLHPTDTQYF. For the CDR3, the DNA is TGTGCCAGCAGGGGACTACATCCCACAGATACGCAGTATTTT.

This clone was found once. The chain is built from TRBV6-1 and TRBJ2-3, with 9 bases that match TRBD1. The CDR3 contains 15 residues. V dropped 2 bases and J dropped 4; count of bases not matched to a gene: 4. Germline lookup yields CDR1 MNHNS and CDR2 SASEGT. Here the CDR3 reads CASSELTGGADTQYF. The CDR3 nucleotides are TGTGCCAGCAGTGAACTTACAGGGGGCGCAGATACGCAGTATTTT.

This clone was detected once. The chain couples TRBV7-2 to TRBJ2-2; the D gene is possibly TRBD1 (6 bases). Trimming took off 7 bases at V and 0 bases at J, with 12 bases between the two ends. The CDR3 has 15 residues. CDR1 and CDR2 (germline): SGHTA, FQGNSA. CDR3 sequence (DNA): TGTGCCAGCAAGGACAGAGAGACGAACACCGGGGAGCTGTTTTTT. Translated: CASKDRETNTGELFF.

The chain recombines TRBV15 with TRBJ2-5, with 8 bases lining up with TRBD2. Germline-derived CDR1 and CDR2 are LNHNV and YYDKDF (reference sequence). The CDR3 is 14 residues long. Trimming cost V 5 bases and J 4 bases; bases outside gene matches: 6. This CDR3 is CATSGGLAGETQYF. The CDR3 DNA reads TGTGCCACCAGCGGAGGACTAGCAGGAGAGACCCAGTACTTC.

The chain uses TRBV19 and TRBJ2-4; TRBD2 matches at 10 bases. The CDR3 loop spans 17 amino acids. Germline CDR1 LNHDA, CDR2 SQIVND (reference sequence). Germline trimming cut 1 base from V and 3 bases from J; bases unmatched to any gene: 6. The CDR3 spells CASSIGLAGVYKNIQYF. CDR3 DNA: TGTGCCAGTAGTATAGGCCTAGCGGGGGTCTACAAAAACATTCAGTACTTC.

V and J are TRBV5-4 and TRBJ2-7, with a tentative D call TRBD2 (5 bases). Between the trimmed V and J ends, which lost 4 bases and 1 base, there was a span of 9 bases. The germline V gene has CDR1 SGHNT and CDR2 YYREEE (reference sequence). The CDR3 is made up of 13 amino acids. This CDR3 is CASSKRESYEQYF. In DNA, the CDR3 is TGTGCCAGCAGCAAGAGGGAGTCCTACGAGCAGTACTTC.

V usage is TRBV27 and J usage is TRBJ2-7; TRBD2 might be the D (6 bases). V lost 2 bases and J lost 4, with 12 bases in between. This CDR3 is built from 14 residues. The V gene's germline CDR1 is MNHEY and CDR2 SMNVEV (reference sequence). The CDR3 region has the DNA TGTGCCAGCAGTTTACAGGCGGGGAGGTACGAGCAGTACTTC. Translated, it gives CASSLQAGRYEQYF.

This clone was detected only once. The CDR3 nucleotides are TGTGCCAGCAGTCTCCGCTTAGGCAATCAGCCCCAGCATTTT. This encodes CASSLRLGNQPQHF. The chain uses TRBV27 and TRBJ1-5; no clear D. In germline, CDR1 is MNHEY, CDR2 SMNVEV (reference sequence). V lost 5 bases to trimming and J lost 2 bases, with 10 bases between them. The CDR3 length is 14 residues.

This chain connects TRBV28 to TRBJ2-7; no definite D call. The CDR3 is made up of 12 amino acids. Germline loops: CDR1 MDHEN, CDR2 SYDVKM. V shed 6 bases and J shed 6 bases, with 12 bases lying between them. The CDR3 bases are TGTGCCAGCAGCACTGGTCCCGGCGAGCAGTACTTC. Its translation: CASSTGPGEQYF.